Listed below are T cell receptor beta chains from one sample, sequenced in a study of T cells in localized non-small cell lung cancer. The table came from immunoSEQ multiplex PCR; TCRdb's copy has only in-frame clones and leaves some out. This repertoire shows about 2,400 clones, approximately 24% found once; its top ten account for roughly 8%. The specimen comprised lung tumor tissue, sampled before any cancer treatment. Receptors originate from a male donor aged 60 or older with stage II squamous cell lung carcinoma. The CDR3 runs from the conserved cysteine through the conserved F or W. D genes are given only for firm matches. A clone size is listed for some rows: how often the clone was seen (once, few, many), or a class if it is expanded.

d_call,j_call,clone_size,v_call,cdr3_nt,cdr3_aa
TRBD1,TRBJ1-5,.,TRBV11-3,TGTGCCAGCAGCTTGGGGACAGGGACTAGCAATCAGCCCCAGCATTTT,CASSLGTGTSNQPQHF
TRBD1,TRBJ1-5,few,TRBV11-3,TGTGCCAGCAGTCGACCGAGGGCAGGGGGCGCGAATCAGCCCCAGCATTTT,CASSRPRAGGANQPQHF
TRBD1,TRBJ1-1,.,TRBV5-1,TGCGCCAGCAGGGGACAGGGGGCAGGACTCACTGAAGCTTTCTTT,CASRGQGAGLTEAFF
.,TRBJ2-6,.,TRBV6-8,TGTGCCAGCAGTACTGGGGCCAACGTCCTGACTTTC,CASSTGANVLTF
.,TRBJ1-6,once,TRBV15,TGTGCCACCAGCAGAGATGACAGGATCAATTCACCCCTCCACTTT,CATSRDDRINSPLHF
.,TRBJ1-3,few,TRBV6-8,TGTGCCAGCAGTTCCGTGGCGCGTGGAAACACCATATATTTT,CASSSVARGNTIYF
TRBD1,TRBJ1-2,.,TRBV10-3,TGTGCCACCGCTCCGACAGGGAGTCGTGGCTACACCTTC,CATAPTGSRGYTF
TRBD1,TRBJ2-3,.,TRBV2,TGTGCCAGCACTTTCAGGACAGGGGGCGTCGCAGATACGCAGTATTTT,CASTFRTGGVADTQYF
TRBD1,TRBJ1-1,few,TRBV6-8,TGTGCCAGCAGTTCCCCGGGACAGACGCATGAAGCTTTCTTT,CASSSPGQTHEAFF
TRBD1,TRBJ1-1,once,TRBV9,TGTGCCAGCAGCGTGGGGACAGGGGGTGAAGCTTTCTTT,CASSVGTGGEAFF